This TCR beta chain appears in the sequencing data of a study of sequential checkpoint blockade in melanoma (dated by TCRdb to between 2019 and 2020). Context from the whole study: Using 1:1 randomization, the trial assigned patients either to first-line nivolumab followed by ipilimumab (arm A) or to ipilimumab followed by nivolumab (arm B). Both trial sequences were followed by maintenance nivolumab. Study-wide findings and limitations: Validation of the response-prediction model combining TCR metrics and mutation burden is needed in larger, independent patient cohorts.

The sample's treatment or condition label, in plain terms: randomized to nivolumab then ipilimumab (arm A) or the reverse (arm B). None of the trial patients had been given prior DNA-damaging chemotherapy. On a FACS Aria II flow cytometer, live CD3+CD8+ cells that were negative for CD19 and CD56 were sorted from thawed PBMCs. Samples were obtained from patients with melanoma enrolled in CheckMate 064, a randomized, open-label phase II trial of sequential checkpoint blockade. Peripheral blood mononuclear cells were collected by leukapheresis, purified with Ficoll-Paque, and frozen in human serum with about 9.6% DMSO. Immediately after sorting, the purity of sorted blood CD3+CD8+ cells was verified to be >95%, after which DNA was extracted. Concerning this clone itself: Which antigen it targets is not known. Base qualities are not recorded, but no much larger clone differs from it by a single base.

TCRbeta CDR3 regions were immunosequenced from genomic DNA with the immunoSEQ Assay. Before high-throughput sequencing, the genomic DNA was amplified using bias-controlled multiplex PCR. Regarding the original processing steps: To quantify the absolute abundance of each unique TCRbeta CDR3 region, the sequences were collapsed and filtered. Clonality, defined as 1 minus Pielou's evenness, was calculated using only productive rearrangements. A previously published method was used to identify clones whose frequencies were significantly greater in on-treatment samples than in baseline samples. TCRdb limited this immuneACCESS table to in-frame rearrangements with V and J called. A share of clones is missing; checked studies link under half to unresolved V genes, and the rest is unexplained. Clone size and the V and J calls come from that table; the DNA yielded D and trimming. The sample table shows 25,000 to 30,000 clones, and about 83% are seen once. Together, the top ten hold about 15% of the sample.

The CDR3 covers 15 residues, taking in both the cysteine and the phenylalanine. Left in the record is the CDR3 DNA by itself, 45 bases read in frame from the first base. The CDR1 and CDR2 encoded by the germline V gene are MDHEN and SYDVKM. V and J lose 3 bases and 0 bases, and a span of 9 bases separates them. Recombination linked TRBV28 to TRBJ1-3; the D gene is possibly TRBD1, with 6 bases matching. The source is a human donor with melanoma. The sample was CD8+ T cells sorted from blood (inferred from file names), taken from a patient given nivolumab and ipilimumab in sequence. The DNA is as follows: TGTGCCAGCAGTTTGGGGGGGCTCTCTGGAAACACCATATATTTT. Its protein reads: CASSLGGLSGNTIYF.